This TCR beta chain is drawn from a study of control samples from healthy donors and cancer patients. Clones were read by immunoSEQ multiplex PCR, and TCRdb kept only the in-frame ones, dropping some. The sample lists some 120,000 clones; 87% were seen once. The ends were cut back, 6 bases at V and 7 bases at J, with 5 bases in the middle. This CDR3 contains 10 residues. CDR1 and CDR2 from the germline V gene are MDHEN and SYDVKM. The J gene is TRBJ2-3, the V gene TRBV28; D unresolved. Sequencing was done on a sample of blood. The TCR originated in a man between 60 and 70 years old in good health. The DNA of the CDR3 is TGTGCCAGCAGCCGCCATACGCAGTATTTT. Its protein product is CASSRHTQYF.